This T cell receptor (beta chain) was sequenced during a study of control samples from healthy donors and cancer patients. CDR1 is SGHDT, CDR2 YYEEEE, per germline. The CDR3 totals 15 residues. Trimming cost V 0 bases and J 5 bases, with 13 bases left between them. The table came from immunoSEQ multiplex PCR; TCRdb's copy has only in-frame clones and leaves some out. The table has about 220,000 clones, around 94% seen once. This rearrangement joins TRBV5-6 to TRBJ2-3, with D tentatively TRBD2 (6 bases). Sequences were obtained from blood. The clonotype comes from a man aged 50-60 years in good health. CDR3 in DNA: TGTGCCAGCAGCTTGGGGGCGGGGCAAGGAGATACGCAGTATTTT. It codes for CASSLGAGQGDTQYF.